The entry below gives a single TCR beta chain sequence along with its context. It has no known antigen specificity. It has no much larger one-base neighbor in the sample; base qualities were not kept. Sequencing of the TRB variable region was done with the immunoSEQ hsTCRB v3.0 assay at survey level resolution. A depth of 40,000-50,000 T-cell genomes per sample was targeted for TRB sequencing. Pooled TRB libraries were sequenced on an Illumina MiSeq with a v3 150-cycle kit. In the original analysis: Analysis of repertoires was carried out in R inside a reproducible Nextflow workflow spanning QC, data transformation and analysis. Custom analyses were implemented in LymphoSeq2, an R package for AIRR-Seq data exploration. A handful of samples yielding fewer than 5000 total TRB sequences were excluded, leaving more than 150 analyzed HIV repertoires. Among the 180 to 200 HIV repertoires that were kept, 59 were collected before ART initiation and around 130 were collected after ART initiation. Each repertoire was downsampled to 5000 TRB nucleotide sequences, and summary statistics were averaged across 100 downsampling iterations. TRB sequences were retained for analysis only if CDR3 regions of at least seven amino acids were present. Two measures captured diversity: a Shannon entropy-derived clonality score and the Gini coefficient. In the repertoire networks, any two of the top 5000 CDR3 amino acid sequences were linked whenever the two sequences differed by an edit distance of one. For TRB CDR3 amino acid sequences, antigen specificity groups and MHC restriction were predicted with GLIPH2. To flag known associations with CMV, EBV, HIV or tissue antigens, CDR3 amino acid sequences were compared against VDJdb and McPAS-TCR. Pre-ART, post-ART and control groups were compared with Wilcoxon signed-rank tests and Holm-Bonferroni correction. In TCRdb, the immuneACCESS table is reduced to in-frame sequences with V and J assigned. These tables do not hold every clone; where another copy was compared, an unresolved V gene accounts for under half, and the others remain unexplained. V, J and clone size were drawn from that table, and D and trimming were deduced from the DNA. This sample holds 20,000 to 25,000 clones; about four fifths were observed only once. Clones ranked in the top ten supply about 10% of the sample.

The sample originates from a study of long-term antiretroviral therapy in people with HIV (dated by TCRdb to between 2021 and 2022). As for the study more broadly: Collection of the earliest samples took place about a decade ahead of the 2015 WHO recommendation for immediate ART, at a time when ART was typically delayed until CD4 counts fell. No cross-contamination during QIAcube processing was seen in test extractions of a monoclonal T-cell line run alongside 33 polyclonal samples. A retrospective serial study tested whether changes in peripheral blood TRB repertoire composition and diversity were associated with ART initiation and durable HIV suppression. A total of fewer than 200 cryopreserved PBMC samples were contributed to the cohort by 30 adults with confirmed HIV infection, with samples collected serially over a mean of about 6 years (range 1-12). Of the 30 participants with HIV, about a dozen were female.

Here is what the overall study found, with its caveats: Inferences about post-ART repertoire changes are limited because no data were available on ART adherence, viral resistance or therapy changes. CDR3 length ranges in HIV repertoires were narrower than in controls, and network structure suggested an antigen-experienced repertoire with only a slight naive shift after ART. Because PBMC availability was limited, only the TCR beta chain was sequenced, with no alpha chain pairing. Expanded TRB clones identified before ART initiation dominated the repertoire at all time points, although this dominance fluctuated and declined in many PLHIV after ART. The samples span the years 2004 to 2017, and the ART regimens used at that time may not be as effective as current regimens. Because pre-ART samples had limited cell numbers, profiling was done on unsorted PBMC rather than on sorted CD4+ and CD8+ T cells. ART initiation was associated with a significant increase in TRB diversity, but diversity stayed significantly below transplant donor controls even after long-term ART.

Per the germline V gene, SGHTA is the CDR1 and FQGNSA is the CDR2. Relative to germline, V is 5 bases shorter and J is 4 bases shorter, with 17 bases between their ends. CDR3 length: 16 amino acids, cysteine to phenylalanine. The CDR3 DNA has 48 bases and is translated from base 1. To be included, a participant needed at least one PBMC sample from before ART initiation plus at least two post-ART samples. Every participant with HIV received treatment in the United States of America. Before DNA extraction, cryopreserved samples of 1-10 million PBMC were thawed and washed. At the time of the earliest PBMC sample for each participant with HIV, ages ranged from about 20 to 54 years. Per participant, PBMC samples came from 1-4 timepoints prior to ART initiation and 2-8 timepoints following ART initiation, for a median of 7 samples. For every participant, serial HIV viral load, CD4+ T-cell count, ART history and demographic data were obtained. A Qiagen kit on a QIAcube was used to extract genomic DNA from unsorted PBMC, with samples processed in batches of 12.

The sequencing used unsorted PBMCs, collected 2.3 to 2.5 years after starting antiretroviral therapy. The V gene is TRBV7-2 and the J gene is TRBJ2-2, with TRBD1 perhaps the D gene, on 5 matching bases. The TCR comes from a man in his forties with HIV. The base sequence is TGTGCCAGCAGCCCTCTGAATCGCCAGGGCACCGGGGAGCTGTTTTTT. This translates into CASSPLNRQGTGELFF. The reference TRBV7-2 and TRBJ2-2 proteins fill in what lies around the CDR3, so the full variable domain reads GAGVSQSPSNKVTEKGKDVELRCDPISGHTALYWYRQSLGQGLEFLIYFQGNSAPDKSGLPSDRFSAERTGGSVSTLTIQRTQQEDSAVYLCASSPLNRQGTGELFFGEGSRLTVL.